The clone carrying this T cell receptor beta chain was counted between two and nine times. Antigen specificity is unknown. The data originate from a study of CD8+ T cells in alopecia areata. Study-wide results and limits: The study found TCR sharing across patients less clear than in mice, possibly for HLA reasons. For lesional scalp, especially alopecia totalis/universalis, clonality was higher than in normal scalp.

From PBMCs, CD4+ and CD8+ T cells were sorted. Germline assignment: CDR1 SEHNR and CDR2 FQNEAQ (reference sequence). The V gene lost 6 bases and the J gene lost 4 bases, with 13 bases spanning the gap. The CDR3 runs 13 residues. It was cDNA, reverse transcribed from extracted RNA, that served as the sequencing template. Profiled with immunoSEQ multiplex PCR; TCRdb holds only in-frame clones, not every one. Of tens of thousands of clones in the sample, around 62% were seen once. Sequencing used NKG2D-high CD8+ T cells sorted from blood. The clonotype originates from a human donor with alopecia areata. The chain couples TRBV7-9 to TRBJ2-7, with D possibly TRBD2 on 6 matching bases. The CDR3 DNA reads TGTGCCAGCAGGGAGGGGCTGGAGTACGAGCAGTACTTC. Amino acids: CASREGLEYEQYF.